The 5 T cell receptor beta chains given below trace back to one sample, sequenced in a study of PD-L1 blockade in urothelial cancer. This table comes from immunoSEQ multiplex PCR, and its TCRdb copy is limited to in-frame clones, with some not included. The sample includes some 41,000 clones, 70% to 90% of them seen just once. Time point indicated: peripheral blood 6 weeks after treatment start. The sequences come from PBMCs, collected around atezolizumab (anti-PD-L1) treatment. These receptors were obtained from a man aged 65 to 85 with urothelial cancer.

Here the CDR3 DNA reads TGTGCCACCCAGGGATACAATCAGCCCCAGCATTTT. Residues: CATQGYNQPQHF. V is TRBV25-1 and J is TRBJ1-5; D is perhaps TRBD1 (5 bases). V shed 10 bases and J shed 3 bases, with 10 bases lying between them. Germline values: CDR1 MGHDK, CDR2 SYGVNS. CDR3 length: 12 residues.

This clone was recorded only once. The chain couples TRBV5-1 to TRBJ2-5, with D perhaps matching TRBD2 (6 bases). CDR1 is SGHRS, CDR2 YFSETQ, per germline. The length of the CDR3 is 15 residues. Trimming removed 0 bases at V and 2 bases at J, with 11 bases between. The CDR3 is CASSLGGGGQETQYF. In DNA, the CDR3 is TGCGCCAGCAGCTTGGGGGGCGGAGGGCAAGAGACCCAGTACTTC.

The genes are TRBV2 and TRBJ2-7; TRBD1 matches at 10 bases. CDR1 SNHLY and CDR2 FYNNEI come from the germline V gene. The CDR3 covers 14 residues. With V trimmed by 6 bases and J by 1 base, 3 bases remained unmatched. CDR3 residues: CASSGQGGSYEQYF. CDR3 DNA sequence: TGTGCCAGCAGCGGACAGGGGGGATCCTACGAGCAGTACTTC.

The chain joins TRBV11-3 to TRBJ1-1, with 7 bases identical to TRBD1. V trimming: 5 bases; J trimming: 1 base; junction bases outside the gene matches: 1. The CDR3 spans 13 residues. From germline, CDR1 is SGHNT and CDR2 YENEEA. CDR3: CASSNRGNTEAFF. The CDR3, as DNA: TGTGCCAGCAGCAACAGGGGGAACACTGAAGCTTTCTTT.

The chain links TRBV7-9 to TRBJ2-7; 15 bases map to TRBD2. Germline assignment: CDR1 SEHNR and CDR2 FQNEAQ (reference sequence). The CDR3 totals 17 residues. Trimming at V came to 5 bases and at J to 3 bases, leaving 8 bases not matched to a gene. This CDR3 is CASSMGLAGGPGYEQYF. Here the CDR3 DNA reads TGTGCCAGCAGCATGGGACTAGCGGGAGGTCCGGGCTACGAGCAGTACTTC.